This TCR beta chain derives from a study of T-cell reconstitution after alpha-beta-depleted transplantation in children. Preparing the TCRbeta library involved the use of unique molecular identifiers. A single record per CDR3 protein comes from TCRdb applying MiXCR to the PCR reads. The sample includes some 150,000 distinct CDR3 sequences, 7.5% to 9% seen only once; the top ten take 15% to 20%. General study results and limits: Several hundred expanded graft clones reportedly were the source of alpha-beta T cells about two months after transplant. At day 60, the high TCRbeta diversity found in some patients originated from recipient T cells and thymic progenitors that had survived. One year post-transplant, T-cell counts and diversity were largely derived from T cells produced anew.

Details on this clonotype: No antigen is known for it.

CDR3 length: 14 residues. Trimming removed 5 bases from V and 4 bases from J, with 14 bases in between. This chain uses TRBV12-3 or TRBV12-4 with TRBJ1-2; no clear D. This clonotype was sampled from a female patient aged 2-15 years who had a stem cell transplant for congenital amegakaryocytic thrombocytopenia, so the T cells may come from the graft donor. The sample was PBMCs, mostly from graft donor cells, taken 180 days after TCRalphabeta/CD19-depleted stem cell transplant. CDR3 region: CASSNGLYGYGYTF. CDR3 in DNA: TGTGCCAGCAGTAACGGACTATATGGCTATGGCTACACCTTC.